These 27 T cell receptor beta chains were all obtained from the same sample, sequenced in a study of blood T cells in healthy people across ages. Primed by a sample-barcoded 5' primer and a J-beta primer mix, a second PCR proceeded for 7 to 11 cycles. One entry per CDR3 protein, called by TCRdb with MiXCR from the 5' RACE reads. Of approximately 730,000 distinct CDR3 sequences in the sample, about 55% were seen once. Sequenced input: blood. These receptor sequences come from a man older than 75 in good health.

This chain joins TRBV10-3 and TRBJ2-7; no clear D gene. This CDR3 comprises 12 residues. Germline assignment: CDR1 ENHRY and CDR2 SYGVKD. Deletions cut 0 bases from V and 7 bases from J, with 7 bases between. DNA for the CDR3: TGTGCCATCAGTGAGTCCGACCGAGAGCAGTACTTC. It specifies CAISESDREQYF.

The rearrangement uses TRBV7-9 and TRBJ2-5; D is uncertain. V was clipped by 6 bases and J by 5 bases, with 10 bases between them. Germline V gives CDR1 SEHNR, CDR2 FQNEAQ (reference sequence). The CDR3 sequence is 12 residues long. The CDR3 loop reads CASRPDRETQYF. CDR3 nucleotide sequence: TGTGCCAGCAGACCTGATCGGGAGACCCAGTACTTC.

The chain employs TRBV6-5 and TRBJ1-5; D is ambiguous. Trimming stripped 0 bases from V and 7 bases from J, with 7 bases between. The CDR3 runs to 13 residues. The V gene's germline CDR1 is MNHEY and CDR2 SVGAGI. CDR3 residues: CASSYSSGQPQHF. In nucleotides, the CDR3 is TGTGCCAGCAGTTACTCCTCGGGACAGCCCCAGCATTTT.

The chain is built from TRBV9 and TRBJ2-1, with no clear D. V was shortened by 0 bases and J by 6 bases, with 10 bases between the two germline ends. Germline V CDR1 and CDR2: SGDLS, YYNGEE. The CDR3 has 14 amino acids. The CDR3 DNA reads as TGTGCCAGCAGCGTAGCTACGAAGGTCAATGAGCAGTTCTTC. It is translated as CASSVATKVNEQFF.

This clonotype occurred a few times. The rearrangement joins TRBV2 to TRBJ2-6, with D unresolved. V lost 8 bases and J 4 bases, leaving 12 bases between the germline ends. CDR1 is SNHLY, CDR2 FYNNEI, per germline. The CDR3 spans 14 residues. Here the CDR3 DNA reads TGTGCCAGCCGAAGGGCACCCGGGGCCAACGTCCTGACTTTC. Amino acids: CASRRAPGANVLTF. The entire variable domain, with the rest obtained from reference TRBV2 and TRBJ2-6, is as follows: EPEVTQTPSHQVTQMGQEVILRCVPISNHLYFYWYRQILGQKVEFLVSFYNNEISEKSEIFDDQFSVERPDGSNFTLKIRSTKLEDSAMYFCASRRAPGANVLTFGAGSRLTVL.

The V gene is TRBV20-1, the J gene TRBJ1-1; D might be TRBD1 (5 bases). This CDR3 has 14 amino acids. Trimming removed 0 bases at V and 4 bases at J, with 12 bases between. Germline CDR1 DFQATT, CDR2 SNEGSKA (reference sequence). The CDR3: CSARDRPGRTEAFF. The CDR3 DNA reads TGCAGTGCTAGAGATCGCCCGGGGCGCACTGAAGCTTTCTTT.

The chain employs TRBV27 and TRBJ2-2; no clear D gene. The CDR3 loop spans 12 amino acids. V lost 5 bases, J lost 6 bases, and 7 bases lay in between. Germline CDR1 reads MNHEY; CDR2 reads SMNVEV (reference sequence). In DNA form, the CDR3 reads TGTGCCAGCAGTCCGATCCCCGGGGAGCTGTTTTTT. Translation: CASSPIPGELFF.

This clonotype was observed a few times. This chain connects TRBV7-9 to TRBJ1-4; D is possibly TRBD1 (6 bases). The germline V gene encodes CDR1 SEHNR and CDR2 FQNEAQ (reference sequence). V gave up 1 base and J gave up 8 bases, with 11 bases separating them. This CDR3 has 14 residues. The CDR3 sequence: CASSLGQVGEKLFF. The CDR3, as DNA: TGTGCCAGCAGCTTAGGACAGGTTGGGGAAAAACTGTTTTTT.

This clonotype was seen more than once but under ten times. The chain uses TRBV5-4 and TRBJ2-3; tentative D call: TRBD2 (6 bases). This CDR3 comprises 15 residues. With 2 bases removed from V and 2 bases from J, the gap between germline ends came to 12 bases. The germline gives CDR1 SGHNT, CDR2 YYREEE (reference sequence). CDR3 nucleotide sequence: TGTGCCAGCAGCTTCTCGGAGGGGTTCACAGATACGCAGTATTTT. Translating it yields CASSFSEGFTDTQYF.

This chain links TRBV24-1 with TRBJ2-1; D is unclear. V shed 4 bases and J shed 7 bases, with 7 bases lying between them. The length of the CDR3 is 12 residues. From germline, CDR1 is KGHDR and CDR2 SFDVKD. For the CDR3, the DNA is TGTGCCACCAGTGACAGAGAGAATGAGCAGTTCTTC. As protein: CATSDRENEQFF.

The chain combines TRBV5-1 with TRBJ1-4; 11 nucleotides agree with TRBD1. Trimming at V came to 3 bases and at J to 5 bases, leaving 3 bases not matched to a gene. CDR3 length: 15 amino acids. CDR1 and CDR2 from the germline V gene are SGHRS and YFSETQ. CDR3 in amino acids: CASSYGTGGNEKLFF. The CDR3 DNA is TGCGCCAGCAGCTACGGGACAGGGGGGAATGAAAAACTGTTTTTT.

This clonotype was counted between two and nine times. Germline and junction disagree at one end, which may indicate a read error. The chain has TRBV4-2 and TRBJ2-5, with 12 bases that match TRBD2. The CDR3 extends over 18 amino acids. Germline V gene data show CDR1 as LGHNA and CDR2 as YNFKEQ. This chain's CDR3 is CASSQAGTSGPRQETQYF. CDR3 DNA: TGTGCCAGCAGTCAAGCCGGGACTAGCGGGCCGCGCCAAGAGACCCAGTACTTC.

The V and J genes are TRBV3-1 and TRBJ2-5, with 8 nucleotides matching TRBD2. The V gene's germline CDR1 is LGHDT and CDR2 YNNKEL (reference sequence). CDR3 length: 16 amino acids. The ends lost 2 bases at V and 4 bases at J; junction bases unmatched: 9. The CDR3 bases are TGTGCCAGCAGCCAATTAACGGGAGGGCCGCGAGAGACCCAGTACTTC. Translating it yields CASSQLTGGPRETQYF.

The chain links TRBV25-1 to TRBJ2-1; D remains unclear. Germline CDR1 is MGHDK and CDR2 is SYGVNS. There are 11 residues in the CDR3. V was pared by 3 bases and J by 6 bases, with 3 bases between. In nucleotides, the CDR3 is TGTGCCAGCAGTGAGGGCAATGAGCAGTTCTTC. Protein sequence: CASSEGNEQFF.

The chain has TRBV6-5 and TRBJ2-6; 9 nucleotides match TRBD2. Losses at the gene ends were 5 bases for V and 4 bases for J; bases not matched to a gene: 6. Per the germline V gene, CDR1 is MNHEY and CDR2 is SVGAGI. This CDR3 spans 16 amino acids. This CDR3 reads CASSNSGSAGANVLTF. The CDR3, as DNA: TGTGCCAGCAGTAATAGCGGGAGTGCGGGGGCCAACGTCCTGACTTTC.

The J gene is TRBJ2-1, the V gene TRBV29-1; 10 nucleotides line up with TRBD1. The junction had 11 bases not matched to a gene; V was cut back by 6 bases and J by 9 bases. CDR3 size: 14 residues. Germline V gives CDR1 SQVTM, CDR2 ANQGSEA. The CDR3: CSVFRQGAIGEQFF. For the CDR3, the DNA is TGCAGCGTCTTCCGACAGGGGGCTATAGGTGAGCAGTTCTTC.

J is TRBJ2-1 and V is TRBV29-1; possibly TRBD1 for D (6 bases). The end of the DNA fits TRBJ2-7 better, so the J call may be wrong. The length of the CDR3 is 14 residues. Germline-derived CDR1 and CDR2 are SQVTM and ANQGSEA. Written as DNA, the CDR3 is TGCAGCGTTACTCCCCAGGGACACGTCAATGAGCAGTACTTC. This gives the protein CSVTPQGHVNEQYF.

This clonotype was found a few times. The chain joins TRBV12-3 or TRBV12-4 to TRBJ2-5; possible D gene TRBD2, 7 bases. The CDR3 extends over 15 amino acids. V dropped 5 bases and J dropped 5 bases, with 18 bases sitting between them. The CDR3 loop reads CASSIRGGFGETQYF. CDR3 sequence (DNA): TGTGCCAGCAGTATAAGGGGGGGGTTTGGGGAGACCCAGTACTTC.

This clonotype is a singleton in its sample. This sequence joins TRBV10-3 and TRBJ1-4, with 7 bases lining up with TRBD1. CDR1 and CDR2 from the germline V gene are ENHRY and SYGVKD. The CDR3 runs to 14 residues. V dropped 4 bases and J dropped 8; count of bases not matched to a gene: 7. The CDR3 nucleotides read TGTGCCATCAGTGCAACAGGGGTAGAAGAAAAACTGTTTTTT. Amino acids: CAISATGVEEKLFF.

The chain is built from TRBV20-1 and TRBJ2-3, with 10 bases aligning to TRBD1. V was pared by 5 bases and J by 5 bases, with 7 bases of the junction left unmatched. The V gene's germline CDR1 is DFQATT and CDR2 SNEGSKA (reference sequence). The CDR3 sequence is 14 residues long. CDR3: CSAPPGQGLDTQYF. CDR3 bases: TGCAGTGCTCCGCCGGGACAGGGGTTAGATACGCAGTATTTT.

This clonotype was counted a single time. The chain is built from TRBV4-1 and TRBJ2-1, with TRBD2 matching over 8 bases. V trimming: 1 base; J trimming: 8 bases; junction bases outside the gene matches: 10. The germline CDR1 and CDR2 sequences are MGHRA and YSYEKL. The CDR3 has 16 amino acids. For the CDR3, the DNA is TGCGCCAGCAGCCAAGTTCGAATTAGCGGGGCCCATGAGCAGTTCTTC. It encodes CASSQVRISGAHEQFF.

This clonotype was recorded a few times. The gene calls are TRBV10-3 and TRBJ2-5; 9 bases are shared with TRBD1. Trimming cost V 6 bases and J 2 bases; bases outside gene matches: 4. The CDR3 runs 14 residues. Germline lookup yields CDR1 ENHRY and CDR2 SYGVKD. CDR3 sequence: CAIRPGTGQETQYF. Here the CDR3 DNA reads TGTGCCATCAGGCCCGGGACAGGGCAAGAGACCCAGTACTTC.

Worth noting for this clonotype: An end of the junction differs from the germline gene, which may be a read error. The V gene is TRBV9, the J gene TRBJ2-6, with unresolved D. The CDR3 covers 15 residues. Germline CDR1 SGDLS, CDR2 YYNGEE. As DNA, the CDR3 is TGTGCCAGCAGCGTAGCGGGCTCTGTGGCCAATGTCCTGACTTTC. Translated: CASSVAGSVANVLTF.

V gene TRBV12-3 or TRBV12-4 combines with J gene TRBJ2-1; D is perhaps TRBD2 (6 bases). The V end lost 2 bases, the J end lost 5 bases, and 19 bases lay between the germline ends. This CDR3 has 17 amino acids. Written as DNA, the CDR3 is TGTGCCAGCAGTTTATCGCTCGGAGGGAGCCAGCACAATGAGCAGTTCTTC. The encoded protein is CASSLSLGGSQHNEQFF.

This chain joins TRBV5-1 and TRBJ1-5, with TRBD1 as a possible D gene (5 bases). Trimming pared 3 bases from V and 4 bases from J, leaving 11 bases between. This CDR3 spans 14 amino acids. Germline CDR1 and CDR2: SGHRS and YFSETQ. DNA for the CDR3: TGCGCCAGCAGCTACGACAGTGTAAATCAGCCCCAGCATTTT. It yields the protein CASSYDSVNQPQHF.

The V call is TRBV27, the J call TRBJ2-5, with 11 bases identical to TRBD1. The germline gives CDR1 MNHEY, CDR2 SMNVEV (reference sequence). The junction had 12 bases not matched to a gene; V was cut back by 5 bases and J by 10 bases. This CDR3 is 15 amino acids long. CDR3 bases: TGTGCCAGCAGTAAACCCGGGACAGGGGGTGGCGGCCAGTACTTC. This translates into CASSKPGTGGGGQYF.

This clonotype has at least ten counts. The chain has TRBV11-3 and TRBJ2-3, with 7 bases aligning to TRBD2. CDR3 length: 14 residues. The junction had 6 bases not matched to a gene; V was cut back by 5 bases and J by 4 bases. The germline gives CDR1 SGHNT, CDR2 YENEEA. CDR3 sequence (DNA): TGTGCCAGCAGCGATAGCGGGCGTCCAGATACGCAGTATTTT. Residues: CASSDSGRPDTQYF. The full variable domain, completed using reference TRBV11-3 and TRBJ2-3, is EAGVVQSPRYKIIEKKQPVAFWCNPISGHNTLYWYLQNLGQGPELLIRYENEEAVDDSQLPKDRFSAERLKGVDSTLKIQPAELGDSAVYLCASSDSGRPDTQYFGPGTRLTVL.